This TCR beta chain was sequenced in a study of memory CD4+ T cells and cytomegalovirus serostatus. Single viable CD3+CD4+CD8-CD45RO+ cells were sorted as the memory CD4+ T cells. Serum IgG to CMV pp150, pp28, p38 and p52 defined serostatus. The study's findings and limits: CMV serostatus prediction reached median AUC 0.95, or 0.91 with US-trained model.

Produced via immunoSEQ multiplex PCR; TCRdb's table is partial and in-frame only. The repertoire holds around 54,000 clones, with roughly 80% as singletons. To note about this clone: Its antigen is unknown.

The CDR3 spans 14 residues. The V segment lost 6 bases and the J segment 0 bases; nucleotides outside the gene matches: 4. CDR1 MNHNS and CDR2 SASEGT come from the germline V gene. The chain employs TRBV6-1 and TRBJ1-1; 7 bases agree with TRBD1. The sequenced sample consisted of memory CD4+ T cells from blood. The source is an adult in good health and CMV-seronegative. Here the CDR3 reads CASRTQGVNTEAFF. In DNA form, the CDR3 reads TGTGCCAGCAGGACCCAGGGGGTGAACACTGAAGCTTTCTTT.